The subject of this entry is one T cell receptor (beta chain). Its cognate antigen is unknown. This record comes from a study of cytomegalovirus exposure and HLA in healthy donors. Study context: The study's early data release held some 85 million unique TCRs from HLA-typed donors.

Broader study findings: Later analysis indicated greater clonal expansion among HLA-associated TCR beta chains than among equally common other chains.

The study ran its PCR with 60 Vbeta and 13 Jbeta primers. Only in-frame clones appear in the TCRdb table, and some are missing; sequencing was by immunoSEQ multiplex PCR. The data hold 150,000 to 180,000 clones, with roughly 70% observed a single time. Per the germline V gene, CDR1 is PRHDT and CDR2 is FYEKMQ (reference sequence). V lost 5 bases and J lost 1, with 6 bases in between. The CDR3 is 12 amino acids. The sequenced sample was PBMCs. J is TRBJ2-7 and V is TRBV13; no clear D. The TCR was taken from a man younger than 40 in good health and CMV-seronegative. CDR3 DNA sequence: TGTGCCAGCAGCCTATTGTCCTACGAGCAGTACTTC. Translation gives CASSLLSYEQYF.